These 2 T cell receptor beta chains share one sample of origin, sequenced in a study of blood T cell repertoires in COVID-19. Using immunoSEQ multiplex PCR, the repertoire was profiled, and TCRdb retains in-frame clones only, with some absent. The repertoire includes 90,000 to 100,000 clones, 81% of them detected once, and about 11% sits in the top ten. Sequencing was carried out using peripheral blood. These receptors were taken from a woman of 80 years or more with acute or convalescent COVID-19.

This chain joins TRBV11-2 and TRBJ2-5; weak D call: TRBD1 (5 bases). CDR1 and CDR2 (germline): SGHAT, FQNNGV. This CDR3 comprises 15 residues. Between the trimmed V and J ends, which lost 2 bases and 2 bases, there was a span of 12 bases. This chain's CDR3 is CASSLTGRTQETQYF. As DNA, the CDR3 is TGTGCCAGCAGCTTAACAGGACGGACACAAGAGACCCAGTACTTC.

The table lists this clone with a count of one. The V gene is TRBV14, the J gene TRBJ1-3; 9 nucleotides line up with TRBD1. The CDR3 is 16 amino acids. Germline V gene lookup returns CDR1 SGHDN and CDR2 FVKESK. J was trimmed by 2 bases and V by 3 bases; bases with no gene match: 5. CDR3 protein: CASSQGGQGTGNTIYF. DNA of the CDR3: TGTGCCAGCAGCCAGGGGGGACAGGGAACTGGAAACACCATATATTTT.